This T cell receptor beta chain was identified in a study of cytomegalovirus exposure and HLA in healthy donors. Study-wide results and limits: Researchers catalogued under 200 TCR beta chains as cytomegalovirus-associated.

Trimming took 8 bases from V and 5 from J, leaving 13 bases between them. This CDR3 spans 12 amino acids. Germline lookup yields CDR1 SNHLY and CDR2 FYNNEI. About this clone: The antigen remains unidentified.

A multiplex PCR was run with 60 Vbeta primers and 13 Jbeta primers. Sequencing used immunoSEQ multiplex PCR; TCRdb keeps in-frame clones, though not all of them. The sample yields under 200,000 clones, about 82% seen once. The chain carries TRBV2 and TRBJ2-7; no clear D gene. Sequencing was performed on PBMCs. This sequence originates from a woman aged 50 to 60 in good health and CMV-seropositive. Here the CDR3 reads CASSDRRNEQYF. The CDR3 coding sequence is TGTGCCAGCTCGGATCGGCGGAACGAGCAGTACTTC.